The 26 T cell receptor beta chains below were found in one sample sequenced in a study of blood T cell repertoires in COVID-19. Here immunoSEQ multiplex PCR was the method, and the copy in TCRdb shows in-frame clones only, minus some. This table has tens of thousands of clones, roughly three quarters appearing once. The source material was peripheral blood. These receptors all stem from a man aged 65-85 years with active or convalescent COVID-19.

The chain uses TRBV6-5 and TRBJ2-7; D call uncertain. The CDR3 extends over 12 amino acids. Trimming stripped 7 bases from V and 7 bases from J, with 14 bases between. Germline CDR1 is MNHEY and CDR2 is SVGAGI. The CDR3 nucleotides are TGTGCCAGCAAACGGGTCCCCGAAGAGCAGTACTTC. It encodes CASKRVPEEQYF.

The chain has TRBV29-1 and TRBJ2-2; D may be TRBD2 (5 bases). This CDR3 has 11 residues. CDR1 SQVTM and CDR2 ANQGSEA come from the germline V gene. Trimming left V 5 bases short and J 6 bases short, with 7 bases between. The CDR3 coding sequence is TGCAGCGTTATCGGGGCCGGGGAGCTGTTTTTT. Amino acids: CSVIGAGELFF.

V gene TRBV28 combines with J gene TRBJ2-2; D unresolved. Germline V gives CDR1 MDHEN, CDR2 SYDVKM. V dropped 7 bases and J dropped 2 bases, with 8 bases sitting between them. The CDR3 has 13 amino acids. The CDR3 protein is CASINFNTGELFF. The CDR3 coding sequence is TGTGCCAGCATAAACTTTAACACCGGGGAGCTGTTTTTT.

This chain uses TRBV3-1 (or the pseudogene TRBV3-2) with TRBJ2-2, with TRBD1 matching over 7 bases. The junction had 6 bases not matched to a gene; V was cut back by 1 base and J by 7 bases. CDR1 is LGHDT, CDR2 YNNKEL, per germline (reference sequence). The CDR3 runs to 15 residues. The CDR3 region has the DNA TGTGCCAGCAGCCAAGTCCGGGACAGCCTCGGGGAGCTGTTTTTT. The encoded protein is CASSQVRDSLGELFF.

The V and J genes are TRBV28 and TRBJ2-5, with D possibly being TRBD2 (5 bases). Germline CDR1 reads MDHEN; CDR2 reads SYDVKM. The CDR3 runs to 18 residues. V lost 5 bases, J lost 2 bases, and 24 bases lay in between. The CDR3 loop is CASSGRASPGVSQETQYF. The CDR3 region has the DNA TGTGCCAGCAGTGGCCGGGCCTCTCCCGGGGTTAGTCAAGAGACCCAGTACTTC.

J is TRBJ2-5 and V is TRBV6-1, with TRBD1 matching 7 bases. V was clipped by 6 bases and J by 7 bases; unmatched bases: 8. Germline values: CDR1 MNHNS, CDR2 SASEGT. The CDR3 is 13 amino acids. The CDR3 DNA is TGTGCCAGCAGCCCCACAGGGGAAGGGACCCAGTACTTC. This gives the protein CASSPTGEGTQYF.

The rearrangement joins TRBV20-1 to TRBJ2-3, with D tentatively TRBD2 (5 bases). Trimming stripped 3 bases from V and 2 bases from J, with 12 bases between. Germline assignment: CDR1 DFQATT and CDR2 SNEGSKA (reference sequence). CDR3 length: 14 amino acids. Here the CDR3 DNA reads TGCAGTGCTAGTCGAGGGATTTACACAGATACGCAGTATTTT. As protein: CSASRGIYTDTQYF.

The rearrangement uses TRBV2 and TRBJ1-2; no clear D. V gave up 6 bases and J gave up 5 bases, with 13 bases separating them. The length of the CDR3 is 13 residues. In germline, CDR1 is SNHLY, CDR2 FYNNEI. CDR3 region: CASRYVVSYGYTF. The CDR3 nucleotides are TGTGCCAGCAGATACGTAGTGTCATATGGCTACACCTTC.

This clone has more than one count but fewer than ten. J is TRBJ2-7 and V is TRBV30; possibly TRBD1 for D (8 bases). The CDR3 loop spans 14 amino acids. V lost 0 bases to trimming and J lost 5 bases, with 14 bases between them. Germline V gene data show CDR1 as GTSNPN and CDR2 as SVGIG (reference sequence). The CDR3 region is CAWSVQGGWDEQYF. Written as DNA, the CDR3 is TGTGCCTGGAGTGTACAGGGGGGGTGGGACGAGCAGTACTTC.

The V gene is TRBV5-5, the J gene TRBJ1-1, with TRBD1 identical over 7 bases. With V trimmed by 1 base and J by 1 base, 10 bases remained unmatched. Germline CDR1 SGHKS, CDR2 YYEKEE (reference sequence). This CDR3 spans 17 amino acids. CDR3 amino acids: CASSLIGSGGGNTEAFF. In DNA, the CDR3 is TGTGCCAGCAGCTTGATAGGATCAGGGGGAGGGAACACTGAAGCTTTCTTT.

The V call is TRBV7-6, the J call TRBJ1-3; D ambiguous. Trimming took off 1 base at V and 4 bases at J, with 8 bases between the two ends. The germline V gene has CDR1 SGHVS and CDR2 FNYEAQ. The CDR3 length is 14 residues. The DNA for the CDR3 is TGTGCCAGCAGCTTAGATTCGGGGGGAAACACCATATATTTT. It specifies CASSLDSGGNTIYF.

This chain links TRBV5-5 with TRBJ2-7; 14 bases align to TRBD2. The V and J ends lost 4 bases and 6 bases, in that order; junction bases with no gene match: 12. CDR1 and CDR2 (germline): SGHKS, YYEKEE (reference sequence). The CDR3 spans 17 residues. CDR3 sequence (DNA): TGTGCCAGCAGCGGCCCCTCGGGACTAGCGGGGGATCGCGAGCAGTACTTC. Its protein is CASSGPSGLAGDREQYF.

This clone was seen a few times. The V gene is TRBV27, the J gene TRBJ1-5; 8 bases match TRBD1. The trim removed 6 bases at V and 7 bases at J, leaving 14 bases unmatched. The germline gives CDR1 MNHEY, CDR2 SMNVEV (reference sequence). The CDR3 consists of 16 residues. In DNA, the CDR3 is TGTGCCAGCAGCAAGGTTCCCGGACAGGGTACGCAGCCCCAGCATTTT. Translation: CASSKVPGQGTQPQHF.

V is TRBV27 and J is TRBJ1-3, with D maybe TRBD1 (5 bases). V was cut by 3 bases and J by 7 bases, with 16 bases left in between. The CDR3 covers 15 residues. Per the germline V gene, CDR1 is MNHEY and CDR2 is SMNVEV (reference sequence). CDR3 residues: CASSFLGLKGNTIYF. CDR3 nucleotide sequence: TGTGCCAGCAGTTTCTTGGGGTTGAAGGGGAACACCATATATTTT.

The chain recombines TRBV5-1 with TRBJ2-7; 8 bases map to TRBD1. There are 14 residues in the CDR3. Trimming cost V 4 bases and J 3 bases; bases outside gene matches: 6. Germline CDR1 reads SGHRS; CDR2 reads YFSETQ. The CDR3 spells CASSLDREFYEQYF. In DNA, the CDR3 is TGCGCCAGCAGCCTGGACAGGGAATTCTACGAGCAGTACTTC.

This clone rates as medium-sized. This sequence joins TRBV5-1 and TRBJ2-7; no firm D call. Germline lookup yields CDR1 SGHRS and CDR2 YFSETQ. The CDR3 is 14 residues long. The ends were cut back, 0 bases at V and 2 bases at J, with 9 bases in the middle. The CDR3 coding sequence is TGCGCCAGCAGCTTGGTGTCAGAGGCCTACGAGCAGTACTTC. Translated, it gives CASSLVSEAYEQYF. Supplemented by reference TRBV5-1 and TRBJ2-7, the full variable domain reads KAGVTQTPRYLIKTRGQQVTLSCSPISGHRSVSWYQQTPGQGLQFLFEYFSETQRNKGNFPGRFSGRQFSNSRSEMNVSTLELGDSALYLCASSLVSEAYEQYFGPGTRLTVT.

The genes are TRBV11-3 and TRBJ1-1; possible D gene TRBD1, 6 bases. Deletions cut 6 bases from V and 1 base from J, with 12 bases between. Per germline, CDR1 SGHNT and CDR2 YENEEA. This CDR3 is 14 amino acids long. The CDR3, as DNA: TGTGCCAGCAGTCTTCTCAGGGGGAACACTGAAGCTTTCTTT. This encodes CASSLLRGNTEAFF. Variable domain in full (rest from reference TRBV11-3 and TRBJ1-1): EAGVVQSPRYKIIEKKQPVAFWCNPISGHNTLYWYLQNLGQGPELLIRYENEEAVDDSQLPKDRFSAERLKGVDSTLKIQPAELGDSAVYLCASSLLRGNTEAFFGQGTRLTVV.

This clone was seen just once. The CDR3 sequence: CASKTLRGNEKLFF. In nucleotides, the CDR3 is TGTGCCAGCAAGACCCTTCGAGGTAATGAAAAACTGTTTTTT. V usage is TRBV2 and J usage is TRBJ1-4; D call uncertain. This CDR3 comprises 14 residues. Trimming removed 7 bases from V and 4 bases from J, with 13 bases in between. From germline, CDR1 is SNHLY and CDR2 FYNNEI.

J is TRBJ2-1 and V is TRBV7-6, with 9 bases lining up with TRBD1. CDR1 and CDR2 (germline): SGHVS, FNYEAQ. V was clipped by 3 bases and J by 7 bases; unmatched bases: 1. This CDR3 is 13 amino acids long. CDR3 loop: CASSLGTGNEQFF. The CDR3 region has the DNA TGTGCCAGCAGCTTGGGGACAGGGAATGAGCAGTTCTTC.

CDR3 coding DNA: TGTGCCAGCAGTTACTCGAGGACAGGGGACGGCTACACCTTC. It codes for CASSYSRTGDGYTF. This chain uses TRBV6-6 with TRBJ1-2; TRBD1 agrees at 9 bases. Trimming at V came to 0 bases and at J to 8 bases, leaving 4 bases not matched to a gene. The germline CDR1 and CDR2 sequences are MNHNY and SVGAGI (reference sequence). The CDR3 spans 14 residues.

In this sample, this clone turned up once. The chain carries TRBV4-1 and TRBJ1-5, with D possibly matching TRBD1 (5 bases). The germline CDR1 and CDR2 sequences are MGHRA and YSYEKL. CDR3 size: 13 residues. V was trimmed by 4 bases and J by 10 bases, leaving 14 bases between them. Here the CDR3 DNA reads TGCGCCAGCAGCCGAGACAGTCAGGCTCCCCAGCATTTT. It yields the protein CASSRDSQAPQHF.

V is TRBV11-1 and J is TRBJ1-5; D might be TRBD1 (5 bases). V lost 1 base, J lost 6 bases, and 13 bases lay in between. Germline V gene lookup returns CDR1 SGHAT and CDR2 FQDESV (reference sequence). CDR3 length: 15 amino acids. The CDR3 DNA sequence: TGTGCCAGCAGCTTAGTTTCGCAGGGCACTCAGCCCCAGCATTTT. This gives the protein CASSLVSQGTQPQHF.

The chain combines TRBV6-5 with TRBJ1-6, with 10 bases that match TRBD1. V shed 7 bases, J shed 7 bases, and the junction held 4 bases outside the gene matches. Germline CDR1 MNHEY, CDR2 SVGAGI. The CDR3 consists of 14 residues. This CDR3 is CASKTGGRNSPLHF. The DNA for the CDR3 is TGTGCCAGCAAGACAGGGGGCCGCAATTCACCCCTCCACTTT.

The V call is TRBV6-5, the J call TRBJ2-2; 9 positions agree with TRBD1. The CDR3 totals 14 residues. Germline CDR1 and CDR2: MNHEY and SVGAGI. V shed 6 bases and J 4 bases; nucleotides not matched to a gene: 3. CDR3 amino acids: CASRTGGSTGELFF. CDR3 sequence (DNA): TGTGCCAGCAGAACAGGGGGCAGCACCGGGGAGCTGTTTTTT.

The chain employs TRBV30 and TRBJ1-3, with TRBD1 identical over 8 bases. Germline loops: CDR1 GTSNPN, CDR2 SVGIG (reference sequence). The CDR3 extends over 13 amino acids. V lost 7 bases to trimming and J lost 3 bases; unmatched junction nucleotides: 5. CDR3 DNA: TGTGCCTTAGACAGGGGTAGTGGAAACACCATATATTTT. It encodes CALDRGSGNTIYF.

This clone appeared a few times. This sequence joins TRBV29-1 and TRBJ1-1; D might be TRBD1 (5 bases). V lost 5 bases and J lost 7, with 11 bases in between. The CDR3 length is 11 residues. Germline CDR1 reads SQVTM; CDR2 reads ANQGSEA. The CDR3 spells CSVFRGGEAFF. DNA of the CDR3: TGCAGCGTTTTTAGGGGAGGTGAAGCTTTCTTT.